Listed below are T cell receptor beta chains from one sample, sequenced in a study of blood T cell repertoires in COVID-19. The repertoire was sequenced with immunoSEQ multiplex PCR; TCRdb's copy has only in-frame clones and lacks some. This sample has over 30,000 clones; about 88% occur once, and the top ten carry roughly 24%. The sample taken for sequencing was peripheral blood. The receptors come from a woman aged 80 or over with active or convalescent COVID-19. CDR3s leave out the opening cysteine and the closing phenylalanine or tryptophan.

TRBJ1-1 11 TRBV2 ASRSGMNTEAF
TRBJ2-7 14 TRBV7-2 ASRSTLLAGEGEQY
TRBJ1-2 15 TRBV19 ASSIVGQGAVNYGYT
TRBJ1-1 12 TRBV11-2 ASSQLQGWTEAF
TRBJ1-2 13 TRBV5-4 ASSLGWAQGRENT
TRBJ1-5 13 TRBV27 ASSLGQGGYQPQH
TRBJ2-5 13 TRBV7-3 ASSPLGGAQETQY
TRBJ2-3 13 TRBV29-1 SVLGLAGGTDTQY
TRBJ1-5 13 TRBV5-8 ASSFSRTGRQPQH
TRBJ2-7 15 TRBV28 ASSSGLAGVLSYEQY
TRBJ1-1 9 TRBV20-1 SALDRTEAF
TRBJ2-7 11 TRBV20-1 SASSLAEGEQY
TRBJ2-3 11 TRBV3-1/TRBV3-2 ASSQAGTDTQY
TRBJ2-7 10 TRBV2 ASRREGHEQY
TRBJ2-1 10 TRBV4-1 ASSHDSDEQF
TRBJ2-2 15 TRBV3-1/TRBV3-2 ASSQGFGGRNTGELF
TRBJ1-4 10 TRBV14 ASSQVGGKLF
TRBJ1-6 11 TRBV30 AWTGLYNSPLH